This T cell receptor (beta chain) was sequenced during a study of cytomegalovirus exposure and HLA in healthy donors. Points on this clone: Its antigen is currently unknown.

Regarding the study as a whole: The authors later found TCR association rates varying by HLA locus, with DRB1 most and HLA-C fewest.

The study ran its PCR with 60 Vbeta and 13 Jbeta primers. Authors' data handling: An analysis performed later counted roughly 79 million unique TCR beta chains (approximately 10 million of them shared). Repertoires were generated with immunoSEQ multiplex PCR, while TCRdb's copy carries only in-frame clones and drops some. The V and J calls and the clone size are those of that table, but D and trimming were determined from the DNA. The sample contains some 130,000 clones, approximately 68% of which appear only once. V was pared by 4 bases and J by 5 bases, with 15 bases between. This CDR3 comprises 15 residues. Germline V gives CDR1 SGHTA, CDR2 FQGTGA.

J is TRBJ2-1 and V is TRBV7-3, with D possibly matching TRBD2 (5 bases). The specimen sequenced was PBMCs. This clonotype originated in a man aged 25 to 45 in good health and CMV-seropositive. As DNA, the CDR3 is TGTGCCAGCAGCTCCCCCCTAGCTCGGAACAATGAGCAGTTCTTC. Encoded protein: CASSSPLARNNEQFF.